These T cell receptor beta chains were read from a single sample in a study of blood T cells in healthy people across ages. TCRdb processed the 5' RACE reads anew with MiXCR; each CDR3 protein has one entry. The sample records roughly 1.6 million distinct CDR3 sequences, about 35% being singletons. Sequencing used blood. Receptors originate from a woman under 40 in good health. Each CDR3 is given with its conserved first and last residue. D genes are given only for firm matches. Size values are once, few and many counts, or a class for expanded clones, and some rows have none.

J gene: TRBJ1-2; D gene: NA; clone size: NA; V gene: TRBV25-1; CDR3 protein: CASEDWGADGYTF; CDR3 DNA: TGTGCCAGCGAAGACTGGGGGGCTGATGGCTACACCTTC
J gene: TRBJ1-6; D gene: NA; clone size: few; V gene: TRBV20-1; CDR3 protein: CSARARGSRAGSPLHF; CDR3 DNA: TGCAGTGCTAGAGCTCGGGGCTCCCGGGCGGGGTCACCCCTCCACTTT
J gene: TRBJ2-5; D gene: NA; clone size: few; V gene: TRBV27; CDR3 protein: CASSLSSRGQETQYF; CDR3 DNA: TGTGCCAGCAGTTTATCGTCCCGGGGCCAAGAGACCCAGTACTTC
J gene: TRBJ2-1; D gene: NA; clone size: NA; V gene: TRBV6-1; CDR3 protein: CASSGGAWVVNEQFF; CDR3 DNA: TGTGCCAGCAGTGGAGGGGCGTGGGTTGTGAACGAGCAGTTCTTC
J gene: TRBJ1-4; D gene: NA; clone size: NA; V gene: TRBV10-3; CDR3 protein: CAISPHGGVEKLFF; CDR3 DNA: TGTGCCATCAGTCCCCATGGGGGGGTAGAAAAACTGTTTTTT
J gene: TRBJ2-7; D gene: TRBD2; clone size: NA; V gene: TRBV19; CDR3 protein: CASKGTSGAGSYEQYF; CDR3 DNA: TGTGCCAGTAAAGGGACTAGCGGGGCCGGGTCCTACGAGCAGTACTTC
J gene: TRBJ1-3; D gene: NA; clone size: NA; V gene: TRBV5-5; CDR3 protein: CASSRTAGNTIYF; CDR3 DNA: TGTGCCAGCAGCCGGACAGCTGGAAACACCATATATTTT
J gene: TRBJ2-1; D gene: TRBD2; clone size: NA; V gene: TRBV20-1; CDR3 protein: CSAQTSGRTNEQFF; CDR3 DNA: TGCAGTGCTCAGACTAGCGGGAGGACCAATGAGCAGTTCTTC
J gene: TRBJ1-6; D gene: NA; clone size: NA; V gene: TRBV28; CDR3 protein: CASFLGGESPLHF; CDR3 DNA: TGTGCCAGCTTCTTGGGGGGGGAATCACCCCTCCACTTT
J gene: TRBJ1-2; D gene: NA; clone size: few; V gene: TRBV2; CDR3 protein: CASRDGTSGIYGYTF; CDR3 DNA: TGTGCCAGCAGGGATGGAACCTCAGGGATTTATGGCTACACCTTC
J gene: TRBJ1-1; D gene: NA; clone size: once; V gene: TRBV28; CDR3 protein: CASSLPLAGNTEAFF; CDR3 DNA: TGTGCCAGCAGCCTACCCTTGGCGGGGAACACTGAAGCTTTCTTT
J gene: TRBJ1-1; D gene: NA; clone size: few; V gene: TRBV12-5; CDR3 protein: CASGLAGVNTEAFF; CDR3 DNA: TGTGCTAGTGGTTTGGCCGGGGTGAACACTGAAGCTTTCTTT
J gene: TRBJ2-3; D gene: TRBD2; clone size: few; V gene: TRBV20-1; CDR3 protein: CSARDPAGGTTDTRYF; CDR3 DNA: TGCAGTGCTAGAGATCCGGCGGGAGGGACAACAGATACACGGTATTTT
J gene: TRBJ2-1; D gene: NA; clone size: many; V gene: TRBV12-3/TRBV12-4; CDR3 protein: CASSLLGGDNEQFF; CDR3 DNA: TGTGCCAGCAGTTTATTAGGGGGTGACAATGAGCAGTTCTTC
J gene: TRBJ2-1; D gene: NA; clone size: few; V gene: TRBV5-1; CDR3 protein: CASNQRDGYNEQFF; CDR3 DNA: TGCGCCAGTAACCAACGGGACGGCTACAATGAGCAGTTCTTC
J gene: TRBJ2-2; D gene: NA; clone size: NA; V gene: TRBV18; CDR3 protein: CASSLTDENTGELFF; CDR3 DNA: TGTGCCAGCTCACTAACGGACGAAAACACCGGGGAGCTGTTTTTT
J gene: TRBJ2-3; D gene: NA; clone size: NA; V gene: TRBV12-3/TRBV12-4; CDR3 protein: CASSSSATGTQYF; CDR3 DNA: TGTGCCAGCAGCTCTAGCGCCACAGGTACGCAGTATTTT
J gene: TRBJ2-3; D gene: TRBD2; clone size: few; V gene: TRBV6-1; CDR3 protein: CASILPSTSGGVPQYF; CDR3 DNA: TGTGCCAGCATCCTCCCCTCGACTAGCGGGGGGGTTCCGCAGTATTTT
J gene: TRBJ1-5; D gene: NA; clone size: few; V gene: TRBV2; CDR3 protein: CATWGADRNQPQHF; CDR3 DNA: TGTGCCACCTGGGGGGCCGACCGGAATCAGCCCCAGCATTTT
J gene: TRBJ2-7; D gene: NA; clone size: few; V gene: TRBV27; CDR3 protein: CASSFGGAAYGQYF; CDR3 DNA: TGTGCCAGCAGTTTTGGAGGGGCGGCCTACGGGCAGTACTTC
J gene: TRBJ2-7; D gene: NA; clone size: NA; V gene: TRBV9; CDR3 protein: CASSVAGSFDNEQYF; CDR3 DNA: TGTGCCAGCAGCGTAGCCGGGAGTTTCGACAATGAGCAGTACTTC
J gene: TRBJ1-6; D gene: NA; clone size: NA; V gene: TRBV10-3; CDR3 protein: CAISEAAYNSPLHF; CDR3 DNA: TGTGCCATCAGTGAGGCAGCTTATAATTCACCCCTCCACTTT
J gene: TRBJ1-2; D gene: TRBD1; clone size: once; V gene: TRBV12-3/TRBV12-4; CDR3 protein: CASRPGQGNYSYTF; CDR3 DNA: TGTGCCAGCAGACCGGGACAGGGCAACTATAGCTACACCTTC
J gene: TRBJ2-5; D gene: NA; clone size: NA; V gene: TRBV27; CDR3 protein: CASSSGGRYGETQYF; CDR3 DNA: TGTGCCAGCAGTTCGGGGGGCCGTTACGGAGAGACCCAGTACTTC
J gene: TRBJ2-3; D gene: NA; clone size: NA; V gene: TRBV12-3/TRBV12-4; CDR3 protein: CASSFSGSRTDTQYF; CDR3 DNA: TGTGCCAGCAGTTTTTCGGGGTCCCGCACAGATACGCAGTATTTT
J gene: TRBJ1-1; D gene: TRBD1; clone size: NA; V gene: TRBV11-2; CDR3 protein: CASSLTGGTGDTEAFF; CDR3 DNA: TGTGCCAGCTCGTTGACAGGGGGAACAGGGGACACTGAAGCTTTCTTT
J gene: TRBJ2-6; D gene: NA; clone size: many; V gene: TRBV2; CDR3 protein: CASSGSSGANVLTF; CDR3 DNA: TGTGCCAGCAGTGGAAGCTCTGGGGCCAACGTCCTGACTTTC
J gene: TRBJ1-2; D gene: TRBD1; clone size: few; V gene: TRBV2; CDR3 protein: CASSDKTGGYGYTF; CDR3 DNA: TGTGCCAGCAGTGATAAGACAGGGGGCTATGGCTACACCTTC
J gene: TRBJ2-6; D gene: NA; clone size: few; V gene: TRBV2; CDR3 protein: CASSQQGFGANVLTF; CDR3 DNA: TGTGCCAGCAGCCAACAGGGCTTCGGGGCCAACGTCCTGACTTTC
J gene: TRBJ2-2; D gene: NA; clone size: NA; V gene: TRBV20-1; CDR3 protein: CSARAGGGTPPITNIGELFF; CDR3 DNA: TGCAGTGCTAGAGCCGGGGGCGGGACACCCCCGATTACAAACATCGGGGAGCTGTTTTTT
J gene: TRBJ2-5; D gene: NA; clone size: few; V gene: TRBV25-1; CDR3 protein: CASSEFVTQVGETQYF; CDR3 DNA: TGTGCCAGCAGTGAATTTGTGACACAAGTAGGAGAGACCCAGTACTTC
J gene: TRBJ2-7; D gene: NA; clone size: NA; V gene: TRBV5-1; CDR3 protein: CASRWAGISEQYF; CDR3 DNA: TGCGCCAGCAGGTGGGCAGGGATAAGCGAGCAGTACTTC
J gene: TRBJ2-1; D gene: NA; clone size: few; V gene: TRBV29-1; CDR3 protein: CSVEGLLGAFF; CDR3 DNA: TGCAGCGTTGAAGGACTACTTGGAGCGTTCTTC
J gene: TRBJ1-2; D gene: NA; clone size: few; V gene: TRBV30; CDR3 protein: CAWVGEKILYGYTF; CDR3 DNA: TGTGCCTGGGTGGGGGAGAAGATTCTCTATGGCTACACCTTC
J gene: TRBJ2-3; D gene: NA; clone size: NA; V gene: TRBV27; CDR3 protein: CASFPLSGVPPRTQYF; CDR3 DNA: TGTGCCAGCTTCCCCCTTTCGGGGGTCCCCCCCCGGACGCAGTATTTT
J gene: TRBJ1-1; D gene: NA; clone size: NA; V gene: TRBV29-1; CDR3 protein: CSGIQLTEALAFF; CDR3 DNA: TGCAGCGGTATACAGCTCACTGAAGCGCTAGCTTTCTTT
J gene: TRBJ1-5; D gene: TRBD1; clone size: NA; V gene: TRBV6-1; CDR3 protein: CASTATGMDQPQHF; CDR3 DNA: TGTGCCAGTACTGCGACAGGGATGGATCAGCCCCAGCATTTT
J gene: TRBJ2-4; D gene: NA; clone size: few; V gene: TRBV18; CDR3 protein: CASSGEVAKNIQYF; CDR3 DNA: TGTGCCAGCTCCGGGGAGGTAGCCAAAAACATTCAGTACTTC
J gene: TRBJ2-1; D gene: TRBD1; clone size: NA; V gene: TRBV11-1; CDR3 protein: CAGSRDRGYNEQFF; CDR3 DNA: TGTGCCGGCAGCCGGGACAGGGGATACAATGAGCAGTTCTTC
J gene: TRBJ2-7; D gene: NA; clone size: few; V gene: TRBV27; CDR3 protein: CASSLSGAGGRGYEQYF; CDR3 DNA: TGTGCCAGCAGTTTATCGGGGGCTGGAGGGAGAGGCTACGAGCAGTACTTC
J gene: TRBJ2-1; D gene: NA; clone size: NA; V gene: TRBV6-2/TRBV6-3; CDR3 protein: CASSYPYFEQFF; CDR3 DNA: TGTGCCAGCAGTTACCCCTATTTTGAGCAGTTCTTC
J gene: TRBJ2-7; D gene: NA; clone size: NA; V gene: TRBV20-1; CDR3 protein: CSAAQLELGEQYF; CDR3 DNA: TGCAGTGCCGCCCAACTAGAACTGGGTGAGCAGTACTTC
J gene: TRBJ2-7; D gene: TRBD1; clone size: NA; V gene: TRBV2; CDR3 protein: CASSTPRQGAYEQYF; CDR3 DNA: TGTGCCAGCAGTACTCCACGACAGGGGGCCTACGAGCAGTACTTC
J gene: TRBJ2-3; D gene: TRBD2; clone size: few; V gene: TRBV6-6; CDR3 protein: CASSKTSRTDTQYF; CDR3 DNA: TGTGCCAGCTCGAAGACTAGCCGCACAGATACGCAGTATTTT
J gene: TRBJ2-5; D gene: TRBD2; clone size: few; V gene: TRBV15; CDR3 protein: CATSRDLAGGQYF; CDR3 DNA: TGTGCCACCAGCAGAGATCTAGCGGGGGGTCAGTACTTC
J gene: TRBJ2-7; D gene: NA; clone size: few; V gene: TRBV7-9; CDR3 protein: CAGSVPSSYEQYF; CDR3 DNA: TGTGCCGGCAGCGTGCCGAGCTCCTACGAGCAGTACTTC
J gene: TRBJ1-1; D gene: NA; clone size: NA; V gene: TRBV29-1; CDR3 protein: CSALNLGRRNTEAFF; CDR3 DNA: TGCAGCGCCCTAAACCTCGGGCGGAGGAACACTGAAGCTTTCTTT